A selection of T cell receptor beta chains follows, all from one sample in a study of OX40 agonist ivuxolimab in advanced cancers. Profiled with immunoSEQ multiplex PCR; TCRdb holds only in-frame clones, not every one. Counted here are over 55,000 clones, around 90% occurring once; the ten biggest clones make up 1% to 1.2%. The specimen was CD4+ or CD8+ T cells sorted from blood, collected in a trial of the OX40 agonist ivuxolimab. The receptors here all came from an adult with an advanced solid tumor such as melanoma, head and neck, liver or kidney cancer. Each CDR3 is given with its conserved first and last residue.

>TRBJ1-1|TRBV18
CASSPGVQNTEAFF
>TRBJ1-2|TRBV6-5
CASSYSGTHGYTF
>TRBJ1-1|TRBV10-3
CAIKTGTGNTEAFF
>TRBJ1-1|TRBV6-1
CASSKDLRHTEAFF
>TRBJ1-1|TRBV5-1
CASSLVQGGARRTEAFF
>TRBJ2-6|TRBV5-5
CASSPGHGGANVLTF
>TRBJ2-3|TRBV6-5
CASSTTSGGGDTQYF
>TRBJ1-4|TRBV7-9
CASSLARGLNEKLFF
>TRBJ1-5|TRBV6-5
CASSPGHHSNQPQHF
>TRBJ1-5|TRBV19
CASSRQGTSNQPQHF
>TRBJ2-1|TRBV9
CASSVPKLAGELNEQFF
>TRBJ1-2|TRBV10-1
CAIVLQGSGYTF
>TRBJ1-2|TRBV25-1
CASRPEGNYGYTF
>TRBJ2-3|TRBV10-2
CASSERGLATTDTQYF
>TRBJ2-7|TRBV6-6
CASSLDGGPGEQYF
>TRBJ1-5|TRBV6-6
CASSPAYGHQPQHF
>TRBJ2-7|TRBV7-4
CASSSGRYEQYF
>TRBJ2-3|TRBV5-1
CASSLSRGRGTDTQYF
>TRBJ2-3|TRBV29-1
CSVLRERGDTQYF
>TRBJ2-7|TRBV11-2
CASSLGGSRSEQQYF
>TRBJ1-5|TRBV6-1
CASSVRPLDQPQHF
>TRBJ2-7|TRBV30
CAWSGKGNGRAEQYF
>TRBJ2-1|TRBV6-1
CASRTGGSSNEQFF
>TRBJ2-1|TRBV29-1
CSVGLGAPYDEQFF
>TRBJ1-3|TRBV19
CASNTPPGTTIGNTIYF
>TRBJ2-2|TRBV10-2
CASSENAGYTGELFF
>TRBJ1-1|TRBV7-9
CASSTPGRATEAFF
>TRBJ2-7|TRBV6-6
CASSYGSQGSYEQYF
>TRBJ1-1|TRBV30
CAWSTLRGGTTEAFF
>TRBJ1-4|TRBV2
CASRTIQGNNEKLFF
>TRBJ2-7|TRBV4-2
CASSLAGSAGLYEQYF
>TRBJ2-5|TRBV10-2
CASSGGQWETQYF
>TRBJ2-5|TRBV23-1
CASSPRQARQETQYF
>TRBJ1-2|TRBV4-2
CASRLTAGVASNYGYTF
>TRBJ1-1|TRBV4-1
CASSHGIGTEAFF
>TRBJ2-7|TRBV5-1
CASSSSGTGDQEQYF
>TRBJ2-1|TRBV11-1
CASSLRPADPHNEQFF
>TRBJ1-2|TRBV19
CASSEGTGGGYGYTF
>TRBJ1-6|TRBV7-2
CASSFMTGSPLHF
>TRBJ2-7|TRBV7-8
CASSWGQGVRAPYEQYF
>TRBJ2-7|TRBV5-1
CASSVMLGYEQYF
>TRBJ2-1|TRBV7-9
CASSLITGGVGAYEQFF
>TRBJ1-2|TRBV19
CASSNRTGGGYTF
>TRBJ2-2|TRBV7-2
CASSLDQGHTGELFF
>TRBJ2-7|TRBV6-5
CASSYNRGYEQYF
>TRBJ1-2|TRBV19
CASSIARVGYTF
>TRBJ2-7|TRBV5-1
CASSWGDRAYEQYF
>TRBJ1-2|TRBV4-2
CASSQEVRESGYTF
>TRBJ2-2|TRBV27
CASRREGGTDTGELFF
>TRBJ2-3|TRBV7-2
CASSLEEGGRTDTQYF
>TRBJ2-7|TRBV5-4
CASSSGGTGGTYEQYF
>TRBJ2-3|TRBV18
CASSPTPGRTDTQYF
>TRBJ2-2|TRBV19
CASSRRWFEELFF